The present TCR beta chain was sequenced within a study of shared clonotypes between healthy human individuals. Findings and caveats of the study: When naive CD4 clonotypes were compared across a handful of donors, about 4.9% were shared.

Comments on this clone: Its specificity is unknown. Additional DNA sequences in this sample encode the identical CDR3.

The table came from immunoSEQ multiplex PCR; TCRdb's copy has only in-frame clones and leaves some out. The data hold 550,000 to 700,000 clones, with around 78% observed a single time. CDR1 and CDR2 from the germline V gene are MNHEY and SVGAGI. There are 15 residues in the CDR3. V lost 2 bases to trimming and J lost 1 base, with 9 bases between them. Material: memory CD4+ T cells sorted from blood. Indicated subset: CD45RA-negative fraction. The rearrangement links TRBV6-5 to TRBJ1-3; D is perhaps TRBD1 (5 bases). The clonotype originates from a young woman in good health. CDR3 bases: TGTGCCAGCAGTTACACAGGTAGTTCTGGAAACACCATATATTTT. It is translated as CASSYTGSSGNTIYF.